The source of this T cell receptor beta chain is a study of control samples from healthy donors and cancer patients. The V and J ends lost 8 bases and 5 bases, in that order; junction bases with no gene match: 5. The CDR3 runs 13 residues. Per germline, CDR1 SEHNR and CDR2 FQNEAQ (reference sequence). TCRdb's table, derived via immunoSEQ multiplex PCR, lists solely in-frame clones and lacks some. The sample shows just over 150,000 clones, roughly 89% of them seen only once. The TCR sequence derives from a young man in good health. Sequencing used blood. The J gene is TRBJ1-5, the V gene TRBV7-9, with 8 bases identical to TRBD1. The CDR3 reads CASRGQADQPQHF. The CDR3 DNA reads as TGTGCCAGCCGGGGACAGGCGGATCAGCCCCAGCATTTT.